This TCR beta chain comes out of a study of cytomegalovirus exposure and HLA in healthy donors. As for the study in general: Within an early data release were about 85 million unique TCRs drawn from HLA-typed donors.

Notes on the study in general: The study labeled 164 TCR beta chains cytomegalovirus-associated. The authors considered a cluster of highly shared sequence variants likely to be a sequencing artifact.

Concerning this clone: What it binds is unknown.

The PCR ran on 60 Vbeta and 13 Jbeta primers. Only in-frame clones appear in the TCRdb table, and some are missing; sequencing was by immunoSEQ multiplex PCR. The data show around 150,000 clones, about 80% seen once. The germline V gene encodes CDR1 MNHEY and CDR2 SVGAGI. CDR3 length: 15 residues. V was shortened by 6 bases and J by 10 bases, with 24 bases between the two germline ends. These donors counted as nominally healthy when sampled, but unrecorded immune exposures were likely. The sequence came from a middle-aged man in good health and CMV-seropositive. The V gene is TRBV6-5, the J gene TRBJ1-1; maybe TRBD1 (5 bases). Sequencing was performed on PBMCs. CDR3 loop: CASSSGGTGESVAFF. CDR3 nucleotides: TGTGCCAGCAGCTCCGGGGGGACGGGGGAAAGTGTAGCTTTCTTT.